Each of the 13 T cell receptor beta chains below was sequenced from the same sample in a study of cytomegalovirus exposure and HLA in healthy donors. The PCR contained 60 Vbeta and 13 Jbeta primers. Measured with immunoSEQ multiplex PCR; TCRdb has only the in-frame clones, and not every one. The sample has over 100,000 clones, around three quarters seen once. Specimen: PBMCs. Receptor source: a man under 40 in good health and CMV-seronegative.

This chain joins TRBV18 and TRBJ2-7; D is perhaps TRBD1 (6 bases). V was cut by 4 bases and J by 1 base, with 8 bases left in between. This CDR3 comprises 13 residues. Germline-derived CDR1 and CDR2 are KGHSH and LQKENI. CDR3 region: CASSLGQSYEQYF. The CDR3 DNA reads TGTGCCAGCTCACTTGGACAGTCCTACGAGCAGTACTTC.

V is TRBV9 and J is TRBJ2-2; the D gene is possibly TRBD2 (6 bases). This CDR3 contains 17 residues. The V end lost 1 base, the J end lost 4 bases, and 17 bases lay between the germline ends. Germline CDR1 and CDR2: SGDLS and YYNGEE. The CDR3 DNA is TGTGCCAGCAGCGTAAATCAAGAGGTTAGCGGCACCGGGGAGCTGTTTTTT. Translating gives CASSVNQEVSGTGELFF.

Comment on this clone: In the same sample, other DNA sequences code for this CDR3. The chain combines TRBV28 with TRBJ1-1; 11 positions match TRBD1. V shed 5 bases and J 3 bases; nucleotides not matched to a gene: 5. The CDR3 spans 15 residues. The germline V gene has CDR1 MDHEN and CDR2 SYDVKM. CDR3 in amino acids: CASSGQGARDTEAFF. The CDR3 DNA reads TGTGCCAGCAGTGGACAGGGGGCTAGGGACACTGAAGCTTTCTTT.

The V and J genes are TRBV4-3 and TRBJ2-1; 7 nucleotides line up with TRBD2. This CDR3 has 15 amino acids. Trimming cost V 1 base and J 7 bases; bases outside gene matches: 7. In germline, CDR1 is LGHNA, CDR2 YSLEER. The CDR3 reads CASSQGRGSVNEQFF. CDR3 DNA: TGCGCCAGCAGCCAAGGACGCGGGAGTGTTAATGAGCAGTTCTTC.

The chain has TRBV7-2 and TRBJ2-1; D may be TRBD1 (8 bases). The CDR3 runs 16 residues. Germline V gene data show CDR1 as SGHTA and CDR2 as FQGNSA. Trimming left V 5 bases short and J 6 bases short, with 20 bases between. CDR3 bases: TGTGCCAGCAGCCTCGGACAGGGAGGGGCTGGCAATGAGCAGTTCTTC. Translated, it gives CASSLGQGGAGNEQFF. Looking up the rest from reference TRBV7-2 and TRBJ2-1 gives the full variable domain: GAGVSQSPSNKVTEKGKDVELRCDPISGHTALYWYRQSLGQGLEFLIYFQGNSAPDKSGLPSDRFSAERTGGSVSTLTIQRTQQEDSAVYLCASSLGQGGAGNEQFFGPGTRLTVL.

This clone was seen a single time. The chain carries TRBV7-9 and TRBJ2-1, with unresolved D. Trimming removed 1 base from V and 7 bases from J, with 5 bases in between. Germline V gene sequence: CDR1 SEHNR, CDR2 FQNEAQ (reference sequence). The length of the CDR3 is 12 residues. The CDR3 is CASSLGENEQFF. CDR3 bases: TGTGCCAGCAGCTTAGGAGAAAATGAGCAGTTCTTC.

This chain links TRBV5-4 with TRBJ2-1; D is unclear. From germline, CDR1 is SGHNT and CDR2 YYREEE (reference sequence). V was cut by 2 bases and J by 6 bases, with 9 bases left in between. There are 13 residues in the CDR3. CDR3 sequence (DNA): TGTGCCAGCAGCTTATACAGTGCCAATGAGCAGTTCTTC. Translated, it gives CASSLYSANEQFF.

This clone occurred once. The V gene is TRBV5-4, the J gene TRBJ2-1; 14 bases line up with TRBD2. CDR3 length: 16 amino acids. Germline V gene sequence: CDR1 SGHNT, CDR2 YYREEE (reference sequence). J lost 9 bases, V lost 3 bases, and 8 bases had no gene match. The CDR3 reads CASSSGTSGRFGEQFF. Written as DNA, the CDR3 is TGTGCCAGCAGCTCAGGGACTAGCGGGAGATTCGGTGAGCAGTTCTTC.

CDR3 coding DNA: TGTGCCAGCAGTGGAGGAACCCTACCCCAAGAGACCCAGTACTTC. Its protein product is CASSGGTLPQETQYF. The chain joins TRBV6-1 to TRBJ2-5; D is uncertain. V lost 4 bases and J lost 1, with 13 bases in between. This CDR3 has 15 residues. Germline V gene sequence: CDR1 MNHNS, CDR2 SASEGT.

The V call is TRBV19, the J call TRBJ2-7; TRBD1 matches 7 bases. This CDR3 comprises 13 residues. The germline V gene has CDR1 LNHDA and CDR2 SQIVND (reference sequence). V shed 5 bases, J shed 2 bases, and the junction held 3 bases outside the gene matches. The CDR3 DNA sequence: TGTGCCAGTAGTGACAGGGCAACCTACGAGCAGTACTTC. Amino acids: CASSDRATYEQYF.

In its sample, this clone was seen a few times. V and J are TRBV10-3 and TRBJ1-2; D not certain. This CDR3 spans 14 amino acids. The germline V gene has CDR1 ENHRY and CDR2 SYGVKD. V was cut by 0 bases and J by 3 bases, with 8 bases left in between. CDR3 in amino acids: CAISESYSYYGYTF. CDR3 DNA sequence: TGTGCCATCAGTGAGTCTTACAGCTACTATGGCTACACCTTC.

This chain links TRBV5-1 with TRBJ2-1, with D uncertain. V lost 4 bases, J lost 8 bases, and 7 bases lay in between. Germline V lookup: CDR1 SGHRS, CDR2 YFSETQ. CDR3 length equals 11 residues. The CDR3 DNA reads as TGCGCCAGCAGCGATCGGGATGAGCAGTTCTTC. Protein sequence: CASSDRDEQFF.

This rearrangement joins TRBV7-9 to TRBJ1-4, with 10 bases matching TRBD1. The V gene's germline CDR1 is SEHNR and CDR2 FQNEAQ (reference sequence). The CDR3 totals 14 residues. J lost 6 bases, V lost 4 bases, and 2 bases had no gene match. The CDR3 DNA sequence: TGTGCCAGCAGCTGGACAGGGGGGGATGAAAAACTGTTTTTT. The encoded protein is CASSWTGGDEKLFF.